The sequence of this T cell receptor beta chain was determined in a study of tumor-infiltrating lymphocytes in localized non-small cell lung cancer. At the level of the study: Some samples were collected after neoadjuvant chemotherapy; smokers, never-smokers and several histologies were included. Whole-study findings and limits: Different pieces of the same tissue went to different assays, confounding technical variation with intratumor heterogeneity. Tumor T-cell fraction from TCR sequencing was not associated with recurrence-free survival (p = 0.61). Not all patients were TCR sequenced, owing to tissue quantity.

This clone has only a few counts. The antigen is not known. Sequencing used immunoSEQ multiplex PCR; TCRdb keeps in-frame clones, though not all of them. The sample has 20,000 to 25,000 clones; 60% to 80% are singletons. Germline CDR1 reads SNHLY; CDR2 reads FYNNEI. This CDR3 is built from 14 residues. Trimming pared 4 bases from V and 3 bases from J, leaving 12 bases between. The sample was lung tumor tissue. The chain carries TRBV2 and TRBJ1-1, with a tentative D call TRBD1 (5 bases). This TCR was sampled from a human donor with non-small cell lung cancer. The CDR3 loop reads CASSAGTFDTEAFF. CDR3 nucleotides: TGTGCCAGCAGTGCGGGGACGTTCGACACTGAAGCTTTCTTT.